Sequencing of this T cell receptor (beta chain) was carried out in a study of T cells after posttransplantation cyclophosphamide. V lost 5 bases and J 7 bases, leaving 20 bases between the germline ends. The CDR3 has 15 residues. Germline assignment: CDR1 SGHVS and CDR2 FQNEAQ. Sequenced by immunoSEQ multiplex PCR; TCRdb stores in-frame clones only, minus some. Captured here are roughly 45,000 clones, none seen once; the top ten comprise roughly 2.4%. This clone was seen many times. The sequence derives from a man aged 35-49 years in good health, CMV-negative, and a related stem cell transplant donor. The sequencing input was PBMCs. This sequence joins TRBV7-8 and TRBJ1-1; D might be TRBD1 (6 bases). CDR3 bases: TGTGCCAGCAGCCCAGGACAGTTTTTGGACAATGAAGCTTTCTTT. Its protein product is CASSPGQFLDNEAFF.